This T cell receptor (beta chain) was profiled in a study of blood T cell repertoires in COVID-19. Turning to the study itself: From the United States, Italy and Spain came samples of acute and convalescent COVID-19.

Per the study methods: Estimates of nucleated cell counts were drawn from the amplification of reference gene primers. Some clones are missing from TCRdb's copy, which holds only in-frame ones; the method was immunoSEQ multiplex PCR. V and J calls and clone size are copied from that table; D and trimming were computed from the DNA. The data hold 300,000 to 350,000 clones, with around 92% observed a single time. With 4 bases removed from V and 0 bases from J, the gap between germline ends came to 15 bases. This CDR3 comprises 16 residues. Germline CDR1 reads ENHRY; CDR2 reads SYGVKD. The genes are TRBV10-3 and TRBJ1-1; a possible D gene is TRBD1 (6 bases). This TCR was sampled from a woman in her thirties who had recovered from COVID-19. The source material was PBMCs or T cells enriched from blood (not recorded which). CDR3 nucleotide sequence: TGTGCCATCAGTGGATCGACAGGCCGCATGAACACTGAAGCTTTCTTT. Translated, it gives CAISGSTGRMNTEAFF.